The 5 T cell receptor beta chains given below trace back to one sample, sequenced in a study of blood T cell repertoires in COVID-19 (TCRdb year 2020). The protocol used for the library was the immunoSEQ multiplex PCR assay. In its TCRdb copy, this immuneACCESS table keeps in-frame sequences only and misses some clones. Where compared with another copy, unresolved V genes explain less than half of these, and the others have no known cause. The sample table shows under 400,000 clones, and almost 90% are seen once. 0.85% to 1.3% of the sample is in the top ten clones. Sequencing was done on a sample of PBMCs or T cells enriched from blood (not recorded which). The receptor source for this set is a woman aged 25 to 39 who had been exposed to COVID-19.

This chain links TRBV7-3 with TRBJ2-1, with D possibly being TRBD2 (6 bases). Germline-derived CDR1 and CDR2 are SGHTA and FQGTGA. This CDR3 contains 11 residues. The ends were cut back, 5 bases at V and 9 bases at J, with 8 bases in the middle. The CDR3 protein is CASSPGVEQFF. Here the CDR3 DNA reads TGTGCCAGCAGCCCGGGGGTTGAGCAGTTCTTC. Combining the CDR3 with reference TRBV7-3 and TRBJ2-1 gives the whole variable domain GAGVSQTPSNKVTEKGKYVELRCDPISGHTALYWYRQSLGQGPEFLIYFQGTGAADDSGLPNDRFFAVRPEGSVSTLKIQRTERGDSAVYLCASSPGVEQFFGPGTRLTVL.

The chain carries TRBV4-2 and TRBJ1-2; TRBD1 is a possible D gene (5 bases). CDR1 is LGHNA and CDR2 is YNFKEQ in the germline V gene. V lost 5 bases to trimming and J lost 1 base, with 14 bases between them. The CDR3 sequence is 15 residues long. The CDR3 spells CASSVPRGLNYGYTF. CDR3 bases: TGTGCCAGCAGCGTTCCACGGGGACTTAACTATGGCTACACCTTC.

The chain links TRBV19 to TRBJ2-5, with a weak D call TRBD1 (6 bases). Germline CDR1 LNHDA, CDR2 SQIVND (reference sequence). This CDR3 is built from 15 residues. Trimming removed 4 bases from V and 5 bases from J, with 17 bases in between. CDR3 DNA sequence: TGTGCCAGTAGTACCCCGACAGGTCGAACGGAGACCCAGTACTTC. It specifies CASSTPTGRTETQYF.

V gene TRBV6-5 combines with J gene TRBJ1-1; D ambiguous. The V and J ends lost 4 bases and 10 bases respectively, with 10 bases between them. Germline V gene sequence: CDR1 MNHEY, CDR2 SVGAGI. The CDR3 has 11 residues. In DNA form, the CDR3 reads TGTGCCAGCAGTTCGAGGCGTGGAGCTTTCTTT. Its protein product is CASSSRRGAFF.

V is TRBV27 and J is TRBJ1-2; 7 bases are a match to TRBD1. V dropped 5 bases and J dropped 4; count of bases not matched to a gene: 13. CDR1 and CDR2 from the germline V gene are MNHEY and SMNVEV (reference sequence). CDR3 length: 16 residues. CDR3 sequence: CASSAQVGGVIYGYTF. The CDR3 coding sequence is TGTGCCAGCAGTGCCCAGGTAGGGGGCGTTATCTATGGCTACACCTTC.